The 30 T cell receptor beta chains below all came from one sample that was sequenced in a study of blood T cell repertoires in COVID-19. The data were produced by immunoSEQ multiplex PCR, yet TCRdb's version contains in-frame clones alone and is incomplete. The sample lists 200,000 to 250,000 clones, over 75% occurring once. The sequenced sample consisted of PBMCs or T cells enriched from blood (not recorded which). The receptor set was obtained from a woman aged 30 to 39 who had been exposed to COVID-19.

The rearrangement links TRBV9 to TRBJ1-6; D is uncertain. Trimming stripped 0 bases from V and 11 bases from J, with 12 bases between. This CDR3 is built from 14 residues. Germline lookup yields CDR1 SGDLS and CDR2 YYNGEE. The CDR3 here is CASSVELGDAPLHF. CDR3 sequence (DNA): TGTGCCAGCAGCGTAGAGTTGGGAGATGCACCCCTCCACTTT.

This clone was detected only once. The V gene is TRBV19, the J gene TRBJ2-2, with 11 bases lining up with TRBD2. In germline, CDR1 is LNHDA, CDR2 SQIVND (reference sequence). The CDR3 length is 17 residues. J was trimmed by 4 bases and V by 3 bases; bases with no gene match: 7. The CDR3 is CASSMAPLAGVTGELFF. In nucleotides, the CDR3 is TGTGCCAGTAGTATGGCCCCACTAGCGGGAGTCACCGGGGAGCTGTTTTTT. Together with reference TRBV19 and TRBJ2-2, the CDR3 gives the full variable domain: DGGITQSPKYLFRKEGQNVTLSCEQNLNHDAMYWYRQDPGQGLRLIYYSQIVNDFQKGDIAEGYSVSREKKESFPLTVTSAQKNPTAFYLCASSMAPLAGVTGELFFGEGSRLTVL.

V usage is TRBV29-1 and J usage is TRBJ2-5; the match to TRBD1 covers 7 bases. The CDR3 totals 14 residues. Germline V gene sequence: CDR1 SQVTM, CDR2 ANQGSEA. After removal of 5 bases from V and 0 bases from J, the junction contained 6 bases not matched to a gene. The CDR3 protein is CSVTTGENQETQYF. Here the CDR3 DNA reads TGCAGCGTTACAACAGGGGAAAACCAAGAGACCCAGTACTTC. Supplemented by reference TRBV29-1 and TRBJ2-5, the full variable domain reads SAVISQKPSRDICQRGTSLTIQCQVDSQVTMMFWYRQQPGQSLTLIATANQGSEATYESGFVIDKFPISRPNLTFSTLTVSNMSPEDSSIYLCSVTTGENQETQYFGPGTRLLVL.

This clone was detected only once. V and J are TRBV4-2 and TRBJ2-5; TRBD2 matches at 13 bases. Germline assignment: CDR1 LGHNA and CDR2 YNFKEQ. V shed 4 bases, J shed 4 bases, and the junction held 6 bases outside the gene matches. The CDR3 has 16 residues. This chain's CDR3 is CASSPILAGGAETQYF. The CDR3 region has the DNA TGTGCCAGCAGCCCAATACTAGCGGGAGGGGCAGAGACCCAGTACTTC.

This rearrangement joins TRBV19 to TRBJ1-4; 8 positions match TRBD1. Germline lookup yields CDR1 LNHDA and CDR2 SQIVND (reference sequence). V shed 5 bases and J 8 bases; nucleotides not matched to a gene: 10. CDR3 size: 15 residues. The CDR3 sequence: CASSPAGQGGEKLFF. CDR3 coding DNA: TGTGCCAGTAGTCCTGCCGGACAGGGAGGGGAAAAACTGTTTTTT.

Here the CDR3 reads CASGSGQGADSPLHF. CDR3 nucleotide sequence: TGTGCTAGTGGTTCGGGACAGGGGGCTGATTCACCCCTCCACTTT. J is TRBJ1-6 and V is TRBV12-5; 12 bases line up with TRBD1. Germline V lookup: CDR1 LGHNT, CDR2 FRNRAP. V gave up 4 bases and J gave up 8 bases; unmatched junction bases: 3. The CDR3 sequence is 15 residues long.

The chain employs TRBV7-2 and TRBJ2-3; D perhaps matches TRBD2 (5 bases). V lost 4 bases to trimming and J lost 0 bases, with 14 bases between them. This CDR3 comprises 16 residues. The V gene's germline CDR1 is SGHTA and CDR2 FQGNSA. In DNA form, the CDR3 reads TGTGCCAGCAGCTCCCTGGCGGGCCTGAGCACAGATACGCAGTATTTT. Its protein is CASSSLAGLSTDTQYF.

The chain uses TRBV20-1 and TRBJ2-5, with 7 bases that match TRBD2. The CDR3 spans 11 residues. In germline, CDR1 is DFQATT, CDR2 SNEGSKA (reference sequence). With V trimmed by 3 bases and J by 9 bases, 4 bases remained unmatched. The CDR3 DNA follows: TGCAGTGCTAGGGGTCGGGGGGCCCAGTACTTC. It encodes CSARGRGAQYF.

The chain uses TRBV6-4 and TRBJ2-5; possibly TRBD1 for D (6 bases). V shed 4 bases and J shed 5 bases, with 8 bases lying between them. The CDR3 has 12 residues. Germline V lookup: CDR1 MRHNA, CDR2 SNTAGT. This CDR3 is CASSGRGETQYF. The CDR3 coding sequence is TGTGCCAGCAGTGGAAGGGGGGAGACCCAGTACTTC.

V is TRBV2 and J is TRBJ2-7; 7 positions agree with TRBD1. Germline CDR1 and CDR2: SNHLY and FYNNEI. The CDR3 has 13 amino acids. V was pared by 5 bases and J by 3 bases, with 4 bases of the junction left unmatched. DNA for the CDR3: TGTGCCAGCAGTATATACAGGGGCTACGAGCAGTACTTC. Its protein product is CASSIYRGYEQYF.

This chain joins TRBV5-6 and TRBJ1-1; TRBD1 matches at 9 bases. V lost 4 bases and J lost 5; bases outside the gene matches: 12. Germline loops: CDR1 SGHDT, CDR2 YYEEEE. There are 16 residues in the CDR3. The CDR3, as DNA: TGTGCCAGCAGCCCGGGACAGGGCGAAAGAAGGACTGAAGCTTTCTTT. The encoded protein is CASSPGQGERRTEAFF.

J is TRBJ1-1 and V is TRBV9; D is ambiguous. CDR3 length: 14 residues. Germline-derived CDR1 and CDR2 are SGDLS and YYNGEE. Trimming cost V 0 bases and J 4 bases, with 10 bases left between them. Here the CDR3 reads CASSVELRGTEAFF. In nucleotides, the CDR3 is TGTGCCAGCAGCGTAGAATTGCGGGGCACTGAAGCTTTCTTT. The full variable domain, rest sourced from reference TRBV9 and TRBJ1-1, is DSGVTQTPKHLITATGQRVTLRCSPRSGDLSVYWYQQSLDQGLQFLIQYYNGEERAKGNILERFSAQQFPDLHSELNLSSLELGDSALYFCASSVELRGTEAFFGQGTRLTVV.

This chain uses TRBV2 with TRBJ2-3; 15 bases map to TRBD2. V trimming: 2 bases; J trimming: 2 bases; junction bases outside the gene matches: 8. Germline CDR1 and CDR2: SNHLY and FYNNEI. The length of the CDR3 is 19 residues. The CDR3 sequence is CASSEFRTSGRGYTDTQYF. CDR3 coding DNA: TGTGCCAGCAGTGAATTTCGGACTAGCGGGAGGGGATACACAGATACGCAGTATTTT.

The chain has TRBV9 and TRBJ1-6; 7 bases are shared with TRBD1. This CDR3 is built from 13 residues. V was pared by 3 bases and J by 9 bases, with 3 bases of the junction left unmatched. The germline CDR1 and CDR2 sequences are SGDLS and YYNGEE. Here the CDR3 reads CASSETGFSPLHF. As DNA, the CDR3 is TGTGCCAGCAGCGAGACAGGGTTTTCACCCCTCCACTTT.

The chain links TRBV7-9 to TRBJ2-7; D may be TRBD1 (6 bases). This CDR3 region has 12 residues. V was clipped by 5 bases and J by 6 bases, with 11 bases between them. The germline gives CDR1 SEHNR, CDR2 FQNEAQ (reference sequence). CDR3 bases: TGTGCCAGCAGCCGTAGGACAGCCGAGCAGTACTTC. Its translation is CASSRRTAEQYF.

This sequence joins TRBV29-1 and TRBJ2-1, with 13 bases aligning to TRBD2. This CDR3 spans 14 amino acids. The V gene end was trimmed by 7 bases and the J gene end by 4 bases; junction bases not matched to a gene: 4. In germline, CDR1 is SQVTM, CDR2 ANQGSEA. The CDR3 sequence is CSARLAGGYNEQFF. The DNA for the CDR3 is TGCAGCGCTCGACTAGCGGGAGGTTACAATGAGCAGTTCTTC.

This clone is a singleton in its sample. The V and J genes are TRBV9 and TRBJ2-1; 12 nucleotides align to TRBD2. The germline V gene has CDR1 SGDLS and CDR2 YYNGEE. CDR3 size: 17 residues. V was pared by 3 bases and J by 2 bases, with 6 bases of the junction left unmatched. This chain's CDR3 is CASSASSGRAPYNEQFF. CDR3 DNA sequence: TGTGCCAGCAGCGCCTCTAGCGGGAGGGCCCCCTACAATGAGCAGTTCTTC.

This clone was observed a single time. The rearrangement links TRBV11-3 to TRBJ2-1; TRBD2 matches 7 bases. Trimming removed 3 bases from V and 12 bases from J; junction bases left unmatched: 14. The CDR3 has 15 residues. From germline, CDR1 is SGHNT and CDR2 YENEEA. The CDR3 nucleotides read TGTGCCAGCAGCTTGGGCGGTGCCCAGCGGGACGGGCAGTTCTTC. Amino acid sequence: CASSLGGAQRDGQFF.

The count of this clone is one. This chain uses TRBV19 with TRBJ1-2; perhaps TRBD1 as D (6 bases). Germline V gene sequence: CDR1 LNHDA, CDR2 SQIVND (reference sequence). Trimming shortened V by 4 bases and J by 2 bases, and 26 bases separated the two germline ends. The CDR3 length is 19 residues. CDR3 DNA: TGTGCCAGTAGTACACCGGCCGGGATTTGGGGGCGCCCGAACTATGGCTACACCTTC. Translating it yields CASSTPAGIWGRPNYGYTF.

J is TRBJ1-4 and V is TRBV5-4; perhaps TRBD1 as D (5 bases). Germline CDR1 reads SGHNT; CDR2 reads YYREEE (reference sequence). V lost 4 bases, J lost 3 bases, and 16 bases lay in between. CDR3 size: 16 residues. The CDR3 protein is CASSLGQGDANEKLFF. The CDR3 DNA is TGTGCCAGCAGCCTTGGGCAGGGTGACGCTAATGAAAAACTGTTTTTT. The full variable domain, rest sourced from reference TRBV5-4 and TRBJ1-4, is ETGVTQSPTHLIKTRGQQVTLRCSSQSGHNTVSWYQQALGQGPQFIFQYYREEENGRGNFPPRFSGLQFPNYSSELNVNALELDDSALYLCASSLGQGDANEKLFFGSGTQLSVL.

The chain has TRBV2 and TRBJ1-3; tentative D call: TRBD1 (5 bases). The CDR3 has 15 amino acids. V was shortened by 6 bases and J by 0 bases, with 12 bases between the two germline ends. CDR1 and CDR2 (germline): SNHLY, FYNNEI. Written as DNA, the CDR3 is TGTGCCAGCAGGGCGGGGGAAAGCTCTGGAAACACCATATATTTT. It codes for CASRAGESSGNTIYF.

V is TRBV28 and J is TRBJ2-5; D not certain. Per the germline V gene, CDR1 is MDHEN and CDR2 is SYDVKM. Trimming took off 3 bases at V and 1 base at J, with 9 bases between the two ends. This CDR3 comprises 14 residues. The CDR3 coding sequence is TGTGCCAGCAGTTTCAGCAGGCCCCAAGAGACCCAGTACTTC. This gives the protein CASSFSRPQETQYF.

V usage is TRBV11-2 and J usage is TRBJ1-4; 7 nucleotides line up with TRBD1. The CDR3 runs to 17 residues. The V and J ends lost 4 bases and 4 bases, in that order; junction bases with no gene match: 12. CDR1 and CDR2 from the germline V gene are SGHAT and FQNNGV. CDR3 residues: CASSYRGGGGLNEKLFF. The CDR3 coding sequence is TGTGCCAGCAGCTACAGGGGCGGTGGGGGACTTAATGAAAAACTGTTTTTT.

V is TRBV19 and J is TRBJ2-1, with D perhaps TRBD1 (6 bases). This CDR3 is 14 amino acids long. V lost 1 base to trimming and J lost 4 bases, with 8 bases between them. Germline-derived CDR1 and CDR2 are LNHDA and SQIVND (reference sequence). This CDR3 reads CASSIVGQYNEQFF. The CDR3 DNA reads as TGTGCCAGTAGTATAGTAGGACAGTACAATGAGCAGTTCTTC.

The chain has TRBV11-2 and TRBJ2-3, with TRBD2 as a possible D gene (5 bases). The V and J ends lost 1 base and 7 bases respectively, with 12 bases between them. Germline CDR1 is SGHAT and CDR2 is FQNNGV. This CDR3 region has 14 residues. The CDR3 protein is CASSLAGVMNTQYF. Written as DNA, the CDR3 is TGTGCCAGCAGCTTAGCCGGGGTTATGAATACGCAGTATTTT.

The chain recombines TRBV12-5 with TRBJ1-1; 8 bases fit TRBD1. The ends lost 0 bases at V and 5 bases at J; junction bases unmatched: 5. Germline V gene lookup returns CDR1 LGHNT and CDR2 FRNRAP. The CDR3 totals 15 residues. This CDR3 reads CASGLVQGARTEAFF. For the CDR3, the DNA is TGTGCTAGTGGTTTGGTTCAGGGGGCGAGAACTGAAGCTTTCTTT.

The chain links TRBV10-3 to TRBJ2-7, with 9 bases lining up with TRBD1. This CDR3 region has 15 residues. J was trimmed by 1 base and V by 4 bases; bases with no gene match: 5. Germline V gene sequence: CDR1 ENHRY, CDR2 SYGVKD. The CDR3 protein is CAISVGTGISYEQYF. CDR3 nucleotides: TGTGCCATCAGTGTCGGGACAGGGATTTCCTACGAGCAGTACTTC.

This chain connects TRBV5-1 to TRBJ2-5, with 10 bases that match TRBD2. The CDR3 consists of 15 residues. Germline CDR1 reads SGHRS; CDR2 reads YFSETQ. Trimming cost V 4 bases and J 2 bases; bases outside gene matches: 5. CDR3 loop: CASSPSGSLQETQYF. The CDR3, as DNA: TGCGCCAGCAGCCCTAGCGGGAGCTTGCAAGAGACCCAGTACTTC.

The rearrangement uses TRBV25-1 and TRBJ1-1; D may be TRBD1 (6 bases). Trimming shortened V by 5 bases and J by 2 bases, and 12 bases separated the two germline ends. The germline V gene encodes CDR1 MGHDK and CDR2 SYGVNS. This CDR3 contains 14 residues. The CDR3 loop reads CASSSRGANTEAFF. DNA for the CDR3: TGTGCCAGCAGTTCACGGGGGGCTAACACTGAAGCTTTCTTT.

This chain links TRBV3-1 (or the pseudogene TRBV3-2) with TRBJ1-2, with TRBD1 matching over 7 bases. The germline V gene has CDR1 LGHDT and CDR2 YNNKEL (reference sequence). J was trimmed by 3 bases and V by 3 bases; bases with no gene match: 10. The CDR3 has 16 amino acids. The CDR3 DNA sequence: TGTGCCAGCAGCCACTTAACGACAGGGCACTACTATGGCTACACCTTC. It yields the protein CASSHLTTGHYYGYTF.